This T cell receptor (beta chain) was profiled in a study of blood T cell repertoires in COVID-19 (dated by TCRdb to about 2020). General notes on the study: Collaborator samples came from the United States, Italy and Spain and covered acute and convalescent phases of COVID-19. The material from the prospective study consisted of cDNA or gDNA derived from T cells, B-cell-depleted T cells, or PBMCs. Deeply sampled blood TCRbeta repertoires from subjects exposed to, actively infected with, or recovered from COVID-19 were included in the dataset. The repertoires were released in a freely available public database intended as a resource for research on the immune response to SARS-CoV-2. Samples were obtained from the ongoing ImmuneRACE study (first 160 participants) and from over 1,000 subjects provided by 6 global collaborators. A de-identified subject ID, COVID-19 status, age in years and sex were almost always included in the sample metadata. HLA class I and class II types, where available, came from metadata supplied by the sample provider rather than from assay-based typing. Findings and caveats that apply to the study as a whole: How much clinical and demographic metadata was included differed by source and by participant, and the metadata was provided uncurated.

Each collaborating institution followed its own protocols to collect whole blood in K2EDTA tubes. For TCRbeta analysis, collaborators shipped samples as frozen whole blood, isolated PBMCs, or DNA extracted from either of those sample types. Of note for this clone: It has no known antigen specificity. The input lacks base qualities; no much larger clone sits a single base away.

CDR3 length: 15 amino acids, cysteine to phenylalanine. Just the 45-base CDR3 DNA is kept, in frame starting at base 1. Germline trimming amounts to 6 bases on V and 2 bases on J, with 5 as the count of junction bases outside the gene matches. CDR1 and CDR2 are drawn from the germline V gene (reference sequence): MNHEY, SMNVEV. TCRbeta CDR3 regions were amplified from genomic DNA using the immunoSEQ Assay, a bias-controlled multiplex PCR. In the original analysis: Nucleated cell counts per sample were estimated from amplification of reference gene primers within the assay. Sequence reads were collapsed and filtered to measure the absolute abundance of every unique TCRbeta CDR3 rearrangement. For each sample, productive Simpson clonality was calculated as the square root of Simpson's diversity index over productive rearrangements. TCRdb retrieved this table from immuneACCESS and kept in-frame rearrangements only. Not all clones are present; in checked studies, unresolved V genes account for under half, and no reason is known for the remainder. The V and J calls and clone size are taken from that table; D and trimming were inferred from the DNA. This sample has a few hundred thousand clones in its table, and approximately 85% of those were observed once. The leading ten clones occupy about 1.7% of the sample.

This chain joins TRBV27 to TRBJ2-1, with 9 central nucleotides matching TRBD2. The clonotype originates from a woman aged 45-60 years with acute or convalescent COVID-19. Sample: peripheral blood. For the CDR3, the sequence is CASSRLADPYNEQFF. The sequenced DNA is TGTGCCAGCAGCCGACTAGCGGATCCCTACAATGAGCAGTTCTTC.